The 7 T cell receptor beta chains presented below share a single source sample, sequenced in a study of blood T cell repertoires in COVID-19. Produced via immunoSEQ multiplex PCR; TCRdb's table is partial and in-frame only. The profile covers 110,000 to 150,000 clones, with roughly 79% appearing a single time and 7% to 9% taken by the ten largest. Material: peripheral blood. Receptors were obtained from a man aged 45-65 years with active or convalescent COVID-19.

The chain employs TRBV28 and TRBJ2-2, with 11 bases matching TRBD2. The germline V gene encodes CDR1 MDHEN and CDR2 SYDVKM. This CDR3 spans 21 amino acids. V trimming: 7 bases; J trimming: 1 base; junction bases outside the gene matches: 20. CDR3 coding DNA: TGTGCCAGCAACCTACCGGGGGTAGCGGGAGGGCCAAGATGGAACACCGGGGAGCTGTTTTTT. Its translation is CASNLPGVAGGPRWNTGELFF.

The V gene is TRBV19, the J gene TRBJ1-2, with TRBD1 as a possible D gene (5 bases). V was clipped by 7 bases and J by 7 bases, with 16 bases between them. Per the germline V gene, CDR1 is LNHDA and CDR2 is SQIVND (reference sequence). This CDR3 is built from 13 residues. In nucleotides, the CDR3 is TGTGCCAGTACCCCCGGACATAGAGGTGGCTACACCTTC. The encoded protein is CASTPGHRGGYTF.

V and J are TRBV5-6 and TRBJ2-1; a possible D gene is TRBD2 (6 bases). Trimming took 3 bases from V and 10 from J, leaving 14 bases between them. Germline V gene data show CDR1 as SGHDT and CDR2 as YYEEEE. This CDR3 comprises 13 residues. The CDR3 DNA reads as TGTGCCAGCAGCTGGGACCTAGCGTCGGAGCAGTTCTTC. This encodes CASSWDLASEQFF.

The chain joins TRBV9 to TRBJ2-2; 13 bases align to TRBD2. Germline lookup yields CDR1 SGDLS and CDR2 YYNGEE. With V trimmed by 0 bases and J by 7 bases, 15 bases remained unmatched. This CDR3 has 20 amino acids. Here the CDR3 reads CASSVARLAGGKRPSGELFF. In DNA, the CDR3 is TGTGCCAGCAGCGTAGCCCGACTAGCGGGAGGCAAGAGGCCAAGCGGGGAGCTGTTTTTT.

V usage is TRBV6-6 and J usage is TRBJ2-5; 7 positions match TRBD1. V was clipped by 0 bases and J by 7 bases; unmatched bases: 2. Germline CDR1 reads MNHNY; CDR2 reads SVGAGI (reference sequence). CDR3 length: 13 amino acids. This CDR3 reads CASSYSAGGTQYF. CDR3 coding DNA: TGTGCCAGCAGTTACTCTGCAGGGGGGACCCAGTACTTC.

The chain's CDR3 is CASSLLQSSSYNEQFF. The CDR3 DNA is TGCGCCAGCAGCTTATTGCAGTCTAGCTCCTACAATGAGCAGTTCTTC. The V call is TRBV5-1, the J call TRBJ2-1; D is undetermined. Trimming cost V 2 bases and J 0 bases, with 12 bases left between them. This CDR3 region has 16 residues. The germline gives CDR1 SGHRS, CDR2 YFSETQ.

The gene calls are TRBV5-1 and TRBJ2-5; tentatively, D is TRBD1 (6 bases). The CDR3 has 16 residues. Trimming removed 3 bases at V and 5 bases at J, with 20 bases between. CDR1 is SGHRS, CDR2 YFSETQ, per germline. The CDR3 region is CASSSALVGGGETQYF. In nucleotides, the CDR3 is TGCGCCAGCAGCTCCGCCCTTGTCGGTGGGGGCGAGACCCAGTACTTC.